This note documents a single T cell receptor beta chain sequence. The record originates from a study of blood T cell repertoires in COVID-19. Study context: The United States, Italy and Spain supplied acute and convalescent COVID-19 samples. From T cells, B-cell-depleted T cells, or PBMCs came the material, which was cDNA or gDNA.

Original processing methods: Reference gene primer amplification yielded estimated nucleated cell counts. Sequencing used immunoSEQ multiplex PCR; TCRdb keeps in-frame clones, though not all of them. The V and J calls and the clone size are those of that table, but D and trimming were determined from the DNA. The profile covers 140,000 to 150,000 clones, with 81% appearing a single time and around 8.2% taken by the ten largest. Unmatched junction bases numbered 22, after V lost 2 bases and J lost 1 base. The V gene's germline CDR1 is MDHEN and CDR2 SYDVKM. The CDR3 is 21 residues long. The chain recombines TRBV28 with TRBJ2-7, with TRBD1 matching over 8 bases. The sequenced material came from peripheral blood. This TCR was recovered from a human donor in a cohort sampled during active COVID-19. The DNA for the CDR3 is TGTGCCAGCAGTTTAAGGGGTCGTTGGACAGGGAGAGTGGGGGAGTCCTACGAGCAGTACTTC. Its translation is CASSLRGRWTGRVGESYEQYF.